This T cell receptor beta chain emerged from a study of T cells in Graves' hyperthyroidism and ophthalmopathy (dated by TCRdb to between 2018 and 2021). A note on the overall study: Peripheral blood samples were taken at initial diagnosis, before any treatment was given. Thyroid tissue and blood T-cell repertoires from more than five Graves' hyperthyroidism patients were also compared in the study. Whether ophthalmopathy could be predicted prospectively was tested in an independent validation cohort made up of 18 to 20 hyperthyroidism patients plus 17 patients who later progressed to ophthalmopathy. To identify TCR V-J signatures that set the groups apart, the researchers used a discovery cohort of 90 to 100 patients, made up of under 45 with Graves' ophthalmopathy and approximately 57 with stable Graves' hyperthyroidism. TCR Vbeta CDR3 sequencing of 120 to 150 peripheral blood samples (approximately 44 ophthalmopathy, about 74 hyperthyroidism and about 17 progressor patients) is reported in the paper. The roughly 100 discovery patients were randomly divided into training and test sets at a 7:3 ratio. After blood sampling, hyperthyroidism patients were treated with methimazole at a starting dose of 30 mg daily, and ophthalmopathy patients were treated with high-dose intravenous methylprednisolone. The paper as a whole reports these results and caveats: A model built on a 13 V-J signature distinguished ophthalmopathy from stable hyperthyroidism, reaching approximately 89% sensitivity and about 81% specificity in cross-validation and 80%/75% in testing. Most expanded thyroid clonotypes (frequency above 0.001) were also found in blood, which suggests that blood repertoires may mirror thyroid immune responses. In validation, the model predicted progression to ophthalmopathy with 65% to 71% sensitivity and about 72% specificity, a median of about six months before onset. Sample size was not statistically predetermined, and investigators were not blinded to group allocation.

A patient counted as having stable Graves' hyperthyroidism if no progression to ophthalmopathy occurred over 18 months of follow-up. Hyperthyroidism patients were newly diagnosed, had a disease duration of under 2 months, and were aged 18 to 65 years. Any patient with an uncontrolled infection, another autoimmune disease, pregnancy or lactation was excluded. Diagnoses relied on clinical symptoms, serum thyroxine and TRAb, thyroid ultrasound and orbital computed tomography. Ficoll-Paque density gradient centrifugation was used to isolate PBMCs from approximately 10 ml of fresh peripheral blood. Trizol reagent was used to extract total RNA, and RNA quality was then checked on an Agilent 2100 Bioanalyzer. Measured from the cysteine to the phenylalanine, the CDR3 is 16 residues long. The kept DNA is CDR3 alone, 48 bases in frame from the first base. Per the germline V gene, MDHEN is the CDR1 and SYDVKM is the CDR2. The junction carries 19 bases between V and J, which are trimmed by 5 bases and 6 bases respectively.

Amplification of TCR beta CDR3 regions was carried out from RNA transcripts. The TCR CDR3 was subjected to a first round of RT-PCR using the HTBI primer set and the Qiagen OneStep RT-PCR kit. Libraries were constructed in a second round of multiplex PCR, after which size selection and purification were carried out. Libraries were sequenced paired-end with 100 bp reads on an Illumina HiSeq2000. The original methods were these. Raw data were processed with SOAPnuke, discarding reads with adapters, uncalled bases, mean Phred below 15, or no exact constant-primer or identifier match. High-quality paired reads were merged using COPE v1.2.5, and each unique nucleotide sequence was defined as a clonotype. MiTCR v1.1 was used to align clonotypes to the IMGT TRBV, TRBD and TRBJ reference segments. The analysis included only V-J combinations with a frequency above 0.0001, which together covered roughly 99% of the repertoires. A TCS score was defined as the ratio of F50 (clonal expansion) to E x V (chaos), with BLOSUM62-based TCRdist applied between CDR3 peptides within each V-J. Welch's t-statistics and random forest reduced roughly 500 V-J features to under 15, which were used in a naive Bayes classifier (R e1071). The public reads were quality trimmed at Q25 with fastp and then assembled into clones with MiXCR by TCRdb, keeping productive beta chains. Identical CDR3 protein sequences are pooled into one entry, listed with their most common genes and DNA. These V and J calls are TCRdb output, not the study's own analysis. The sample contains 540,000 or so distinct CDR3 sequences, around a sixth of them found a single time. The top ten constitute around 7.5% of the sample.

Many counts were recorded for this clonotype. Its cognate antigen has yet to be identified. No much larger clone is present one base from it, and per-base qualities are unavailable. This chain joins TRBV28 to TRBJ2-2; the D segment is perhaps TRBD1 or TRBD2, each sharing 5 matched bases. The sample consisted of blood. The sequence derives from a woman in her thirties with Graves' hyperthyroidism. Here is the DNA: TGTGCCAGCAGTCACGGGACGGTGGCCCGACCCGGGGAGCTGTTTTTT. It is translated as CASSHGTVARPGELFF.